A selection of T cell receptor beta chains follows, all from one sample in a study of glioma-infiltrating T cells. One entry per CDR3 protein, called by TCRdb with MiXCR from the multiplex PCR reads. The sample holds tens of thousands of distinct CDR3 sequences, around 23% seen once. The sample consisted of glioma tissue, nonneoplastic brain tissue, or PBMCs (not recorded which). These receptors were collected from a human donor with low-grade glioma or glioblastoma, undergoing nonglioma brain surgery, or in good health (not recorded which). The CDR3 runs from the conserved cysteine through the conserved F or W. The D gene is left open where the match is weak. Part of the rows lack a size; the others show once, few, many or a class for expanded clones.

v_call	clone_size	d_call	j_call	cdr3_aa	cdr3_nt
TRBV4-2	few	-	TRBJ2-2	CASSHSLTGELLF	TGTGCCAGCAGCCACTCCCTTACCGGGGAGCTGCTTTTT
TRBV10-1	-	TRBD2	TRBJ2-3	CASSGDYLDGSDTQYF	TGCGCCAGCAGTGGGGACTACCTTGATGGCTCAGATACGCAGTATTTT
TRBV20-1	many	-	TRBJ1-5	CSASGYPNSNQPQHF	TGCAGTGCCTCGGGATACCCTAACAGCAATCAGCCCCAGCATTTT
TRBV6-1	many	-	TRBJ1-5	CASSLDPGSNQPQHF	TGTGCCAGCAGTCTGGACCCGGGCAGCAATCAGCCCCAGCATTTT
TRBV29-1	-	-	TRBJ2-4	CSVEGQGNIQYF	TGCAGCGTTGAGGGGCAGGGAAACATTCAGTACTTC
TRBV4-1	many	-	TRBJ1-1	CASSQDGRDNTEAFF	TGCGCCAGCAGCCAAGATGGGCGGGACAACACTGAAGCTTTCTTT
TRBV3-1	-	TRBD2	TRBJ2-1	CASSPPRERGVNEQFF	TGTGCCAGCAGCCCTCCGAGGGAGCGGGGGGTTAATGAGCAGTTCTTC
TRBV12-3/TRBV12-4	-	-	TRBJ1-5	CASSLNGNQPQHF	TGTGCCAGCAGTTTAAACGGTAATCAGCCCCAGCATTTT
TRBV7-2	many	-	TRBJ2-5	CASSRAGAQETQYF	TGTGCCAGCAGCCGTGCAGGGGCCCAAGAGACCCAGTACTTC
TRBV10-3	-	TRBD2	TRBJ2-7	CAISGASGGAYEQYF	TGTGCCATCAGTGGGGCTAGCGGGGGGGCGTACGAGCAGTACTTC
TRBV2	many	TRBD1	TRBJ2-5	CASNIDRDQETQYF	TGTGCCAGCAATATCGACAGGGACCAAGAGACCCAGTACTTC
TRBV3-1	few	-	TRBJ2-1	CASSHRDYGEQFF	TGTGCCAGCAGCCATAGAGACTATGGTGAGCAGTTCTTC
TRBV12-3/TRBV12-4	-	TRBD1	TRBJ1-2	CASRDDREWGYGYTF	TGTGCCAGCAGGGATGACAGGGAATGGGGCTATGGCTACACCTTC
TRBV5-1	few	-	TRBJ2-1	CASSPATGDEQFF	TGCGCCAGCAGCCCGGCTACCGGCGATGAGCAGTTCTTC
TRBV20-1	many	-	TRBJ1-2	CSARQSYGYTF	TGCAGCGCACGGCAGAGTTATGGCTACACCTTC
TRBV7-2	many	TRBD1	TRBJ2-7	CASSQSTGAPYEQYF	TGTGCCAGCAGCCAATCGACAGGGGCCCCCTACGAGCAGTACTTC
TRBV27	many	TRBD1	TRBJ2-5	CASTERDRGGETQYF	TGTGCCAGCACGGAAAGGGACAGGGGAGGAGAGACCCAGTACTTC